These T cell receptor beta chains were read from a single sample in a study of blood T cell repertoires in COVID-19. Sequencing used immunoSEQ multiplex PCR; TCRdb keeps in-frame clones, though not all of them. The sample lists some 90,000 clones; approximately 86% were seen once. Sequencing was done on a sample of peripheral blood. The receptors stem from a man in his 70s with active or convalescent COVID-19. Each CDR3 is given with its conserved first and last residue. Each record gives: D gene, V gene, CDR3 length, clone size, J gene, CDR3 protein, CDR3 DNA. D genes are given only for firm matches. Some rows mark clone size as missing; the rest say once, few, many or name a class of expanded clone.

>TRBD1|TRBV6-5|14|NA|TRBJ1-1
CASTKDRGYTEAFF
TGTGCCAGCACAAAAGACAGGGGGTACACTGAAGCTTTCTTT
>NA|TRBV7-6|13|once|TRBJ2-5
CASSLRGRETQYF
TGTGCCAGCAGCTTAAGAGGGAGGGAGACCCAGTACTTC
>NA|TRBV18|19|NA|TRBJ2-7
CASSLIQGIVGMMSYEQYF
TGTGCCAGCTCACTCATCCAGGGTATCGTGGGGATGATGTCCTACGAGCAGTACTTC
>TRBD1|TRBV29-1|13|NA|TRBJ2-2
CSVTRGQTGELFF
TGCAGCGTTACAAGGGGGCAAACCGGGGAGCTGTTTTTT
>TRBD1|TRBV5-4|15|NA|TRBJ2-5
CASSTGTGGQETQYF
TGTGCCAGCAGCACGGGGACAGGGGGTCAAGAGACCCAGTACTTC
>NA|TRBV5-6|12|once|TRBJ1-2
CASSLTGSGFTF
TGTGCCAGCAGCTTGACAGGATCTGGATTCACCTTC
>NA|TRBV28|13|NA|TRBJ1-1
CASLGTPNTEAFF
TGTGCCAGCTTGGGCACACCTAACACTGAAGCTTTCTTT
>TRBD1|TRBV11-3|14|NA|TRBJ2-7
CASNPGQGYYEQYF
TGTGCCAGCAACCCCGGACAGGGCTACTACGAGCAGTACTTC
>NA|TRBV7-3|15|NA|TRBJ2-2
CASSPRGLNTGELFF
TGTGCCAGCAGCCCCCGCGGCCTGAACACCGGGGAGCTGTTTTTT
>NA|TRBV4-3|16|many|TRBJ1-1
CASSQYVSALNTEAFF
TGCGCCAGCAGCCAATATGTCAGCGCTTTGAACACTGAAGCTTTCTTT
>NA|TRBV27|16|NA|TRBJ1-4
CASSLSAGTQKEKLFF
TGTGCCAGCAGCCTTAGTGCCGGGACTCAGAAGGAAAAACTGTTTTTT
>TRBD1|TRBV9|15|once|TRBJ1-1
CASSTLGTANTEAFF
TGTGCCAGCAGCACTTTAGGGACAGCGAACACTGAAGCTTTCTTT
>TRBD1|TRBV7-9|16|NA|TRBJ2-7
CASNDAGTGTSYEQYF
TGTGCCAGCAACGACGCCGGGACAGGGACCTCCTACGAGCAGTACTTC
>TRBD1|TRBV9|15|NA|TRBJ1-4
CASSPRGRSNEKLFF
TGTGCCAGCAGCCCAAGGGGGCGCAGTAATGAAAAACTGTTTTTT
>TRBD2|TRBV5-6|16|NA|TRBJ2-2
CASSLGASGGIGELFF
TGTGCCAGCAGCTTGGGTGCTAGCGGGGGGATCGGGGAGCTGTTTTTT
>NA|TRBV7-9|13|NA|TRBJ1-2
CASSLAQIYGYTF
TGTGCCAGCAGCTTAGCACAGATTTATGGCTACACCTTC
>TRBD2|TRBV7-7|18|NA|TRBJ2-5
CASSLGVAGTSVRETQYF
TGTGCTAGCAGCCTGGGGGTAGCGGGGACGTCGGTAAGGGAGACCCAGTACTTC
>NA|TRBV20-1|12|NA|TRBJ2-3
CSASATTDTQYF
TGCAGTGCTAGTGCTACCACAGATACGCAGTATTTT
>TRBD2|TRBV28|18|few|TRBJ2-3
CASSPAPTSGRAGDTQYF
TGTGCCAGCAGCCCAGCCCCCACTAGCGGGCGGGCCGGAGATACGCAGTATTTT
>NA|TRBV24-1|19|NA|TRBJ2-1
CATSDMRILAESSYNEQFF
TGTGCCACCAGTGACATGAGAATATTAGCGGAGAGCTCCTACAATGAGCAGTTCTTC
>TRBD2|TRBV3-1/TRBV3-2|17|NA|TRBJ2-3
CASSQDLLAGAGDTQYF
TGTGCCAGCAGCCAAGATTTGCTAGCGGGGGCGGGGGATACGCAGTATTTT
>TRBD1|TRBV7-8|12|NA|TRBJ1-2
CASSLGTGVLTF
TGTGCCAGCAGCTTAGGGACAGGTGTTCTCACCTTC
>NA|TRBV27|17|NA|TRBJ1-5
CASCFWGRGGASQPQHF
TGTGCCAGCTGTTTTTGGGGCCGGGGGGGGGCGAGTCAGCCCCAGCATTTT
>TRBD1|TRBV19|16|few|TRBJ2-2
CASTKGADRGTGELFF
TGTGCCAGTACCAAGGGGGCGGACCGTGGCACCGGGGAGCTGTTTTTT
>NA|TRBV5-1|15|NA|TRBJ2-1
CASSFTGEIYNEQFF
TGCGCCAGCAGCTTTACGGGGGAGATTTACAATGAGCAGTTCTTC
>TRBD2|TRBV7-9|15|NA|TRBJ2-2
CASSLVGGRTGELFF
TGTGCCAGCAGCTTAGTGGGAGGGCGCACCGGGGAGCTGTTTTTT
>NA|TRBV6-5|13|NA|TRBJ1-3
CASRQGSGNTIYF
TGTGCCAGCAGACAGGGTTCTGGAAACACCATATATTTT
>TRBD1|TRBV3-1/TRBV3-2|16|NA|TRBJ2-7
CASSRIGTVDLYEQYF
TGTGCCAGCAGTCGAATCGGGACAGTAGACCTATACGAGCAGTACTTC